This T cell receptor beta chain was identified during a study of cytomegalovirus exposure and HLA in healthy donors. Looked up from germline, CDR1 is MNHEY and CDR2 is SVGAGI. Trimming shortened V by 2 bases and J by 6 bases, and 11 bases separated the two germline ends. The CDR3 sequence is 14 residues long. This clone was seen a single time. Its antigen is as yet unknown. Points from the study as a whole: The authors listed around 150 TCR beta chains as cytomegalovirus-associated. Published work reported that the classifier diagnosed cytomegalovirus status with high specificity and sensitivity.

Clones were read by immunoSEQ multiplex PCR, and TCRdb kept only the in-frame ones, dropping some. This table holds 150,000 to 200,000 clones, roughly three quarters found once. Sequencing input: PBMCs. The genes are TRBV6-5 and TRBJ2-1; possibly TRBD2 for D (5 bases). This TCR came from a woman in her 30s in good health and CMV-seronegative. The CDR3 DNA sequence: TGTGCCAGCAGTTACGCGGGTTACAGCAATGAGCAGTTCTTC. Protein: CASSYAGYSNEQFF.